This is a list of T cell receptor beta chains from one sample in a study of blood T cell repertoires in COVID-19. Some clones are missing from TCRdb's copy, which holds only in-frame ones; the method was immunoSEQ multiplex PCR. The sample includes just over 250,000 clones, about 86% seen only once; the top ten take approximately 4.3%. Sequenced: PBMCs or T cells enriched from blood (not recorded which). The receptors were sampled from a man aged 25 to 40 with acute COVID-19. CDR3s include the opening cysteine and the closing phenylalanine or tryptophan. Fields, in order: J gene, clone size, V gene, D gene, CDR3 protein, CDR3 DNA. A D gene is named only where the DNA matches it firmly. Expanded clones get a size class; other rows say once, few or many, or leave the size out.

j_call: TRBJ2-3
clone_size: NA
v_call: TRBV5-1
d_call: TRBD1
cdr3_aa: CASSWTGTATDTQYF
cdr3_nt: TGCGCCAGCAGCTGGACTGGGACAGCCACAGATACGCAGTATTTT

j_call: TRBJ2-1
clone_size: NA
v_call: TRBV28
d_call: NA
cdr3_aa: CASSLRETSFNEQFF
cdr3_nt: TGTGCCAGCAGTCTAAGAGAAACTAGCTTCAATGAGCAGTTCTTC

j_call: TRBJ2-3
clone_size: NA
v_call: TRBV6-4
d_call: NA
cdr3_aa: CASSVTFSDTQYF
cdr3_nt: TGTGCCAGCAGTGTGACTTTTTCAGATACGCAGTATTTT

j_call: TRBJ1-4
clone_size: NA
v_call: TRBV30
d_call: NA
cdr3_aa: CAWSRGGEKLFF
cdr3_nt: TGTGCCTGGAGTAGGGGGGGTGAAAAACTGTTTTTT

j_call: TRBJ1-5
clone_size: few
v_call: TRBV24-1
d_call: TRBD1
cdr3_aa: CATSVTGTQPQHF
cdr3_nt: TGTGCCACCAGTGTGACAGGGACTCAGCCCCAGCATTTT

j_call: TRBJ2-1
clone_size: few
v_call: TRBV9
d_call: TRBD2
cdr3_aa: CASSEGLAGAAEQFF
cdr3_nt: TGTGCCAGCAGCGAGGGGCTAGCGGGGGCCGCTGAGCAGTTCTTC

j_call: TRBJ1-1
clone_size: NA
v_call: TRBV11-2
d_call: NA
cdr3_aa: CASSFAGIGTEAFF
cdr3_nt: TGTGCCAGCAGCTTCGCGGGCATAGGCACTGAAGCTTTCTTT

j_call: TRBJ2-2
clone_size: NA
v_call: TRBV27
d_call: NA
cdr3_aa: CASSLQATTAGELFF
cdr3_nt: TGTGCCAGCAGTTTACAGGCCACCACAGCCGGGGAGCTGTTTTTT

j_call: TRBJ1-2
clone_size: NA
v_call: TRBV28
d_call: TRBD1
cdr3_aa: CASTSTGGIGYTF
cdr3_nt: TGTGCCAGCACCTCAACAGGGGGTATTGGCTACACCTTC

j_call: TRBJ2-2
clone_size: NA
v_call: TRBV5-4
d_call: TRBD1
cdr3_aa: CASSWDRGNSGELFF
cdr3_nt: TGTGCCAGCAGCTGGGACAGGGGGAATAGCGGGGAGCTGTTTTTT

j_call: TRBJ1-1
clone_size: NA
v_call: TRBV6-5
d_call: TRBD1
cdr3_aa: CASSYRTGAEAFF
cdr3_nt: TGTGCCAGCAGTTACAGGACAGGGGCTGAAGCTTTCTTT

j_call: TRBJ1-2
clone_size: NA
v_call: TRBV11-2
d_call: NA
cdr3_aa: CASSPRREGSGYTF
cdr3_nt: TGTGCCAGCAGCCCTAGACGGGAAGGGTCTGGCTACACCTTC

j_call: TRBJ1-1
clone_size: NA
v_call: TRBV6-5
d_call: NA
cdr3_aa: CASPPTGRKTEAFF
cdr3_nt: TGTGCCAGTCCGCCGACAGGTAGGAAAACTGAAGCTTTCTTT

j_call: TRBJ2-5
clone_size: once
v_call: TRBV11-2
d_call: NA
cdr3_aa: CASSLAAGLETQYF
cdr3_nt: TGTGCCAGCAGCTTAGCTGCAGGGCTAGAGACCCAGTACTTC

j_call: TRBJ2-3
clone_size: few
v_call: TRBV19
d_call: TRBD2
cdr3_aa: CASSRLAGDRTDTQYF
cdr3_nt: TGTGCCAGTAGCAGACTAGCGGGGGACCGCACAGATACGCAGTATTTT

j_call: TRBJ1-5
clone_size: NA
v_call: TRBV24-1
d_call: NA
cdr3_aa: CATRSSGAGNQPQHF
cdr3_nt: TGTGCCACCAGATCGTCGGGAGCGGGTAATCAGCCCCAGCATTTT

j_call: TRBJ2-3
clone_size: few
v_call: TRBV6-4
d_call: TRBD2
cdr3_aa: CASSPTSGGPTDTQYF
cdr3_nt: TGTGCCAGCAGTCCCACTAGCGGGGGGCCCACAGATACGCAGTATTTT

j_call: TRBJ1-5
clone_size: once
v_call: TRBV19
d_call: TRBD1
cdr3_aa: CASSEGTGGVGQPQHF
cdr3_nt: TGTGCCAGTAGTGAGGGGACAGGGGGGGTCGGGCAGCCCCAGCATTTT

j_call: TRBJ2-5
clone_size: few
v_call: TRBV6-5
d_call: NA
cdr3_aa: CASSYGAETQYF
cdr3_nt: TGTGCCAGCAGTTACGGTGCGGAGACCCAGTACTTC

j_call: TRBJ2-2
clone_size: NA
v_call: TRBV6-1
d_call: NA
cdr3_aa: CASSEATAVPTGELFF
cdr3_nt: TGTGCCAGCAGTGAAGCGACAGCAGTACCTACCGGGGAGCTGTTTTTT

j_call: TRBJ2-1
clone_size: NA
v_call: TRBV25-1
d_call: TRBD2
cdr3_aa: CASSASAGGPYNEQFF
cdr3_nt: TGTGCCAGCAGTGCGTCGGCGGGGGGCCCTTACAATGAGCAGTTCTTC

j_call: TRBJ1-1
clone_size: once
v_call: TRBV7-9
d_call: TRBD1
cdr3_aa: CASSWGQRMNTEAFF
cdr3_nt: TGTGCCAGCAGCTGGGGACAGCGCATGAACACTGAAGCTTTCTTT

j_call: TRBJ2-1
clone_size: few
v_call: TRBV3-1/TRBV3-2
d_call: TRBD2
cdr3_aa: CASSPGLRGYNEQFF
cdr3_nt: TGTGCCAGCAGCCCGGGACTACGGGGGTACAATGAGCAGTTCTTC

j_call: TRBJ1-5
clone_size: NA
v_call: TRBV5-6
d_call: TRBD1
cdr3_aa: CASSLTGTEDQPQHF
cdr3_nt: TGTGCCAGCAGCTTAACCGGGACAGAGGACCAGCCCCAGCATTTT

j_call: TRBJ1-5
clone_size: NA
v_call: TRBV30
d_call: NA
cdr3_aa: CAWSVGGTGGQPQHF
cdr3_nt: TGTGCCTGGAGTGTTGGCGGGACCGGGGGTCAGCCCCAGCATTTT

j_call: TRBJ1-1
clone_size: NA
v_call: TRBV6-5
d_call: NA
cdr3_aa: CASSYDTGGYTEAFF
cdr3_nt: TGTGCCAGCAGTTACGATACGGGTGGGTACACTGAAGCTTTCTTT

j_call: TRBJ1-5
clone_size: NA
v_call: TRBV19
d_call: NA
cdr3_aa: CASSRGRRGGNQPQHF
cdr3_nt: TGTGCCAGTAGTAGAGGTCGTCGGGGGGGCAATCAGCCCCAGCATTTT

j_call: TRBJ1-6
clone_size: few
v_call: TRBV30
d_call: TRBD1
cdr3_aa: CAWMTGYNSPLHF
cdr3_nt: TGTGCCTGGATGACAGGGTATAATTCACCCCTCCACTTT

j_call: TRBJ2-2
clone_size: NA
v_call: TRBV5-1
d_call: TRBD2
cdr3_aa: CASSWGSWGLELAGDTGELFF
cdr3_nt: TGTGCCAGCAGCTGGGGCTCATGGGGCCTAGAACTAGCGGGAGACACCGGGGAGCTGTTTTTT

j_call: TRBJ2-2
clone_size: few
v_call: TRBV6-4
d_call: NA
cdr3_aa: CASGVSEVAGTGELFF
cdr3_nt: TGTGCCAGCGGCGTCAGCGAGGTCGCGGGTACCGGGGAGCTGTTTTTT

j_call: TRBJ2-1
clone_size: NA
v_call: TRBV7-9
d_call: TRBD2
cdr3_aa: CASSLGQPSEGLVNEQFF
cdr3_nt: TGTGCCAGCAGCTTAGGGCAACCAAGTGAGGGACTAGTAAATGAGCAGTTCTTC

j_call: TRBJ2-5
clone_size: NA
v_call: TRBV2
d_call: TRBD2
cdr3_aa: CASKNGLAEGETQYF
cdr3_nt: TGTGCCAGCAAGAACGGGCTAGCGGAAGGAGAGACCCAGTACTTC

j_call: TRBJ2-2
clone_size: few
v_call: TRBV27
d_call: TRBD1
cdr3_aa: CASSLYRRTGGSGELFF
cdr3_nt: TGTGCCAGCAGTTTATATCGGAGGACAGGGGGTTCCGGGGAGCTGTTTTTT

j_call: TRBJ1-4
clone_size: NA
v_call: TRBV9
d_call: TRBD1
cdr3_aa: CASSSGSGGVGEKLFF
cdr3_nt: TGTGCCAGCAGCTCCGGATCAGGGGGCGTTGGTGAAAAACTGTTTTTT

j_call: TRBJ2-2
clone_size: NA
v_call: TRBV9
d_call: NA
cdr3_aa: CASSVGTGTGELFF
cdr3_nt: TGTGCCAGCAGCGTAGGTACGGGAACCGGGGAGCTGTTTTTT

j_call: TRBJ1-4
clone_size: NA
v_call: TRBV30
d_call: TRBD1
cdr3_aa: CAWTPLGSGQGLTNEKLFF
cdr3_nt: TGTGCCTGGACTCCCCTTGGCAGTGGACAGGGGTTGACTAATGAAAAACTGTTTTTT

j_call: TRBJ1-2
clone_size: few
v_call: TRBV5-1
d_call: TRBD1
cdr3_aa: CASSVDGPGQPYGYTF
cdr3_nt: TGTGCCAGCAGCGTAGACGGCCCGGGACAGCCCTATGGCTACACCTTC

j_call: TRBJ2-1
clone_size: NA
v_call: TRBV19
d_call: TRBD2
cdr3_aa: CASSIIQRGASYNEQFF
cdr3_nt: TGTGCCAGTAGTATAATCCAGCGGGGGGCTTCCTACAATGAGCAGTTCTTC

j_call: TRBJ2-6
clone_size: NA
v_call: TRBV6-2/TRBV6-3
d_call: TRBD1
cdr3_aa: CASSYPHRGVSGANVLTF
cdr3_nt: TGTGCCAGCAGTTATCCCCACAGGGGGGTATCTGGGGCCAACGTCCTGACTTTC

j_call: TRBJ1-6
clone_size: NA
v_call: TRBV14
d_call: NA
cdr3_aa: CASSPTRVNSPLHF
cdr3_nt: TGTGCCAGCAGCCCGACGCGGGTTAATTCACCCCTCCACTTT

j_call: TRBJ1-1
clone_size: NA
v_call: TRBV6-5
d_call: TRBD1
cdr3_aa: CASRGDRGTSTEAFF
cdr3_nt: TGTGCCAGCAGAGGGGACAGGGGGACTTCCACTGAAGCTTTCTTT

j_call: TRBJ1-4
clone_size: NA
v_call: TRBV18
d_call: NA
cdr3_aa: CASSPSDSNEKLFF
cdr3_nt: TGTGCCAGCTCACCTTCGGACAGTAATGAAAAACTGTTTTTT

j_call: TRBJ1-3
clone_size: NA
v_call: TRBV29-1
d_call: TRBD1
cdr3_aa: CSVLGQDAGNTIYF
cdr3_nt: TGCAGCGTTCTAGGACAGGATGCTGGAAACACCATATATTTT

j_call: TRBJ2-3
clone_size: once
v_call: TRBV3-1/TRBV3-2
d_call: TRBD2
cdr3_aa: CASRTGTSGLPTDTQYF
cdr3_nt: TGTGCCAGCAGAACCGGGACTAGCGGGCTTCCCACAGATACGCAGTATTTT

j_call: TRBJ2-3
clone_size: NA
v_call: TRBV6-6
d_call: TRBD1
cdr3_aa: CASSFGTGIAPRLGDTQYF
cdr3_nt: TGTGCCAGCAGCTTCGGGACAGGGATTGCTCCCCGGCTTGGAGATACGCAGTATTTT

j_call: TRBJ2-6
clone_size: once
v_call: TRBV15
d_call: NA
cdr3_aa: CATSFRQGGSGANVLTF
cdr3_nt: TGTGCCACCAGCTTTAGACAGGGAGGCTCTGGGGCCAACGTCCTGACTTTC

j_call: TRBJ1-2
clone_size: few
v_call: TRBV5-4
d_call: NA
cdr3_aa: CASSSNLSGYTF
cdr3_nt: TGTGCCAGCAGCTCAAACCTTAGTGGCTACACCTTC

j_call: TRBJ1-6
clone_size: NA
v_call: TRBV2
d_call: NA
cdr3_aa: CASSGNNSPLHF
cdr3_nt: TGTGCCAGCAGCGGTAATAATTCACCCCTCCACTTT

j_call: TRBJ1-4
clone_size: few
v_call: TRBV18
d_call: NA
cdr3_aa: CASSPGKGTNEKLFF
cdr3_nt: TGTGCCAGCTCACCAGGAAAGGGGACTAATGAAAAACTGTTTTTT

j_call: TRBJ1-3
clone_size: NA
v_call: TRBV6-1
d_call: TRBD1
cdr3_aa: CASSEPQGVGGNTIYF
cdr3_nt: TGTGCCAGCAGTGAACCTCAGGGGGTTGGTGGAAACACCATATATTTT

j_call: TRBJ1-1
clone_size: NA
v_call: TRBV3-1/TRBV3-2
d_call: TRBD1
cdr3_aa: CASRTTGGRTEAFF
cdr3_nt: TGTGCCAGCAGGACGACAGGGGGACGCACTGAAGCTTTCTTT